Given below is one TCR beta chain in context. The data were obtained in a study of blood T cell repertoires in COVID-19. Study at large: Acute-phase and convalescent COVID-19 samples originated in the United States, Italy and Spain. From T cells, B-cell-depleted T cells, or PBMCs came the material, which was cDNA or gDNA.

Per the authors' pipeline: By means of reference gene primer amplification, nucleated cell counts were estimated. The data were produced by immunoSEQ multiplex PCR, yet TCRdb's version contains in-frame clones alone and is incomplete. D and trimming come from the DNA, and the V and J calls and clone size come from that table. Here the sample spans more than 110,000 clones, under 85% being singletons. Trimming took off 0 bases at V and 6 bases at J, with 12 bases between the two ends. Per the germline V gene, CDR1 is LNHDA and CDR2 is SQIVND (reference sequence). The CDR3 extends over 15 amino acids. The sequence was obtained from a human donor in a cohort sampled during active COVID-19. The V and J genes are TRBV19 and TRBJ2-4; TRBD1 might be the D (5 bases). The sample comprised peripheral blood. The CDR3 DNA reads as TGTGCCAGTAGTATAGACAGTGGGCAGGGAAACATTCAGTACTTC. This translates into CASSIDSGQGNIQYF.